Below are 27 T cell receptor beta chains sequenced from a single sample in a study of blood T cell repertoires in COVID-19. Only in-frame clones appear in the TCRdb table, and some are missing; sequencing was by immunoSEQ multiplex PCR. This sample yields about 64,000 clones, of which around 86% are seen a single time; approximately 12% belongs to the top ten. The specimen sequenced was peripheral blood. These receptors were taken from a human donor in a cohort sampled during active COVID-19.

The chain couples TRBV6-5 to TRBJ1-6, with 8 bases lining up with TRBD1. Germline loops: CDR1 MNHEY, CDR2 SVGAGI. V was clipped by 5 bases and J by 8 bases; unmatched bases: 8. The CDR3 extends over 15 amino acids. CDR3 loop: CASSTRQGLHSPLHF. The CDR3 nucleotides are TGTGCCAGCAGTACTCGACAGGGGCTACATTCACCCCTCCACTTT.

The chain couples TRBV5-1 to TRBJ2-3; 10 positions match TRBD2. The CDR3 is made up of 15 amino acids. V was clipped by 2 bases and J by 3 bases; unmatched bases: 3. Looked up from germline, CDR1 is SGHRS and CDR2 is YFSETQ. CDR3 amino acids: CASSLASGGTDTQYF. The CDR3 nucleotides read TGCGCCAGCAGCTTAGCTAGCGGGGGTACAGATACGCAGTATTTT.

The chain couples TRBV7-7 to TRBJ2-3, with 12 bases lining up with TRBD2. Germline values: CDR1 SSHAT, CDR2 FNYEAQ (reference sequence). The trim removed 1 base at V and 2 bases at J, leaving 1 base unmatched. This CDR3 comprises 16 residues. The CDR3 DNA reads TGTGCCAGCAGCTTAGGACTAGCGGGGGCCACAGATACGCAGTATTTT. Amino acid sequence: CASSLGLAGATDTQYF.

This sequence joins TRBV21-1 and TRBJ2-3; the table's D call, TRBD2, was not checked against the DNA. TRBV21-1 is described as a pseudogene. This CDR3 is built from 14 residues. The CDR3 region has the DNA TGTGCCAGCAGCCAGACTAGCGCGAGGGATACGCAGTATTTT. It encodes CASSQTSARDTQYF.

This clone has only a few counts. This rearrangement joins TRBV12-3 or TRBV12-4 to TRBJ2-1, with a possible D match to TRBD2 (5 bases). This CDR3 is built from 12 residues. Trimming removed 2 bases at V and 6 bases at J, with 5 bases between. Written as DNA, the CDR3 is TGTGCCAGCAGTTTACGGGGCAATGAGCAGTTCTTC. Translated, it gives CASSLRGNEQFF.

The chain has TRBV4-2 and TRBJ1-3, with D tentatively TRBD1 (6 bases). Germline lookup yields CDR1 LGHNA and CDR2 YNFKEQ. Trimming left V 0 bases short and J 5 bases short, with 11 bases between. The CDR3 has 15 residues. CDR3 in amino acids: CASSQETGRRNTIYF. Here the CDR3 DNA reads TGTGCCAGCAGCCAAGAGACAGGCCGCAGAAACACCATATATTTT.

This chain joins TRBV7-9 and TRBJ1-2; no clear D. The CDR3 has 12 residues. V was cut by 4 bases and J by 3 bases, with 6 bases left in between. CDR1 SEHNR and CDR2 FQNEAQ come from the germline V gene (reference sequence). The CDR3 sequence: CASSSEDYGYTF. CDR3 in DNA: TGTGCCAGCAGCTCAGAGGACTATGGCTACACCTTC.

The chain employs TRBV12-5 and TRBJ2-1; 7 positions match TRBD1. The CDR3 runs to 15 residues. The junction had 11 bases not matched to a gene; V was cut back by 5 bases and J by 7 bases. Germline assignment: CDR1 LGHNT and CDR2 FRNRAP. CDR3 in amino acids: CASGLPAGGRNEQFF. CDR3 DNA: TGTGCTAGTGGTCTACCTGCAGGGGGTAGGAATGAGCAGTTCTTC.

The chain uses TRBV10-3 and TRBJ1-2; D uncertain. CDR3 length equals 13 residues. Germline V gene lookup returns CDR1 ENHRY and CDR2 SYGVKD. Trimming took off 6 bases at V and 8 bases at J, with 16 bases between the two ends. In DNA form, the CDR3 reads TGTGCCATCAGCGGGATATTTCGGGGAGGCTACACCTTC. Translating it yields CAISGIFRGGYTF.

Notes on this clone: The identical CDR3 is also encoded by other nucleotide sequences in the sample. The J gene is TRBJ1-2, the V gene TRBV6-5; D is unresolved. CDR3 length equals 13 residues. V shed 6 bases and J shed 2 bases, with 10 bases lying between them. Germline CDR1 reads MNHEY; CDR2 reads SVGAGI. DNA of the CDR3: TGTGCCAGCAGGCAAACAGAAAACTATGGCTACACCTTC. Translation gives CASRQTENYGYTF.

This clone was seen a single time. The chain joins TRBV4-1 to TRBJ1-1, with D perhaps TRBD1 (5 bases). CDR1 MGHRA and CDR2 YSYEKL come from the germline V gene. The CDR3 sequence is 15 residues long. V lost 3 bases, J lost 5 bases, and 16 bases lay in between. The DNA for the CDR3 is TGCGCCAGCAGCCAGCACCAGGGTTGGCGGACTGAAGCTTTCTTT. It is translated as CASSQHQGWRTEAFF.

This clone was detected only once. The V and J genes are TRBV3-1 (or the pseudogene TRBV3-2) and TRBJ2-5; D gene uncertain. Trimming stripped 1 base from V and 3 bases from J, with 6 bases between. CDR1 is LGHDT and CDR2 is YNNKEL in the germline V gene (reference sequence). This CDR3 is 13 amino acids long. The CDR3 spells CASSQAGEETQYF. The CDR3 DNA follows: TGTGCCAGCAGCCAAGCGGGTGAAGAGACCCAGTACTTC.

This rearrangement joins TRBV9 to TRBJ1-2; 8 bases agree with TRBD1. The germline V gene encodes CDR1 SGDLS and CDR2 YYNGEE. The CDR3 has 14 amino acids. Losses at the gene ends were 3 bases for V and 3 bases for J; bases not matched to a gene: 4. CDR3: CASSAGQGDYGYTF. The DNA for the CDR3 is TGTGCCAGCAGCGCCGGACAGGGCGACTATGGCTACACCTTC.

This chain links TRBV10-3 with TRBJ1-4; tentatively, D is TRBD1 (6 bases). The CDR3 runs 13 residues. The germline V gene encodes CDR1 ENHRY and CDR2 SYGVKD. Trimming left V 5 bases short and J 3 bases short, with 7 bases between. DNA of the CDR3: TGTGCCATCAGTTGGACAGCTAATGAAAAACTGTTTTTT. Its protein product is CAISWTANEKLFF.

V is TRBV19 and J is TRBJ2-1; 11 nucleotides agree with TRBD2. This CDR3 contains 16 residues. CDR1 is LNHDA, CDR2 SQIVND, per germline (reference sequence). Germline trimming cut 4 bases from V and 7 bases from J; bases unmatched to any gene: 9. The CDR3 DNA reads as TGTGCCAGTAGTAAACTTGAGGCTAGCGGGGGGAATGAGCAGTTCTTC. Protein sequence: CASSKLEASGGNEQFF.

V is TRBV7-9 and J is TRBJ2-6; 9 bases are shared with TRBD1. The J segment lost 3 bases and the V segment lost 4 bases, leaving 4 bases of the junction unmatched. This CDR3 region has 16 residues. Germline V gene data show CDR1 as SEHNR and CDR2 as FQNEAQ (reference sequence). CDR3 DNA: TGTGCCAGCAGCTCAACAGGGGGCTATGGGGCCAACGTCCTGACTTTC. This translates into CASSSTGGYGANVLTF.

This chain joins TRBV5-1 and TRBJ2-2, with TRBD2 identical over 10 bases. The CDR3 spans 15 residues. V lost 0 bases, J lost 5 bases, and 1 base stayed unmatched. The germline V gene has CDR1 SGHRS and CDR2 YFSETQ. In DNA, the CDR3 is TGCGCCAGCAGCTTGGGACTAGCGGGTACCGGGGAGCTGTTTTTT. Protein sequence: CASSLGLAGTGELFF. The complete variable domain, with remaining parts taken from reference TRBV5-1 and TRBJ2-2, reads KAGVTQTPRYLIKTRGQQVTLSCSPISGHRSVSWYQQTPGQGLQFLFEYFSETQRNKGNFPGRFSGRQFSNSRSEMNVSTLELGDSALYLCASSLGLAGTGELFFGEGSRLTVL.

V and J are TRBV6-1 and TRBJ2-1; 11 nucleotides line up with TRBD2. Germline values: CDR1 MNHNS, CDR2 SASEGT. Trimming cost V 0 bases and J 7 bases; bases outside gene matches: 8. The CDR3 is 17 amino acids. The CDR3 reads CASSEALAGGPKNEQFF. CDR3 sequence (DNA): TGTGCCAGCAGTGAAGCGCTAGCGGGGGGCCCTAAAAATGAGCAGTTCTTC.

The chain links TRBV5-1 to TRBJ2-3, with 8 bases lining up with TRBD2. The CDR3 covers 15 residues. Per the germline V gene, CDR1 is SGHRS and CDR2 is YFSETQ. The junction had 9 bases not matched to a gene; V was cut back by 3 bases and J by 6 bases. CDR3 amino acids: CASSSQGGGSDTQYF. DNA for the CDR3: TGCGCCAGCAGCTCCCAAGGCGGGGGGTCGGATACGCAGTATTTT.

This chain connects TRBV4-2 to TRBJ2-3; TRBD2 aligns across 9 bases. Per the germline V gene, CDR1 is LGHNA and CDR2 is YNFKEQ. This CDR3 has 17 residues. Trimming took 3 bases from V and 0 from J; bases not matched to a gene: 7. The CDR3 protein is CASSQRIAGESTDTQYF. CDR3 bases: TGTGCCAGCAGCCAGCGGATAGCGGGGGAAAGCACAGATACGCAGTATTTT.

Only a few counts were recorded for this clone. The rearrangement uses TRBV7-2 and TRBJ1-2; 8 bases fit TRBD1. This CDR3 has 14 amino acids. Unmatched junction bases numbered 7, after V lost 6 bases and J lost 4 bases. Germline CDR1 SGHTA, CDR2 FQGNSA. In DNA, the CDR3 is TGTGCCAGCAGGCGGGACAGGCGATTCTATGGCTACACCTTC. Amino acid sequence: CASRRDRRFYGYTF.

The chain links TRBV18 to TRBJ1-2; no firm D call. V was cut by 3 bases and J by 8 bases, with 13 bases left in between. This CDR3 region has 13 residues. In germline, CDR1 is KGHSH, CDR2 LQKENI. For the CDR3, the DNA is TGTGCCAGCTCACCCGACTCCCGTGGCGGCTACACCTTC. Its protein is CASSPDSRGGYTF.

The chain couples TRBV5-1 to TRBJ2-7, with 9 bases fitting TRBD2. V shed 1 base and J 6 bases; nucleotides not matched to a gene: 11. Germline V CDR1 and CDR2: SGHRS, YFSETQ. This CDR3 is built from 16 residues. The DNA of the CDR3 is TGCGCCAGCAGCTTGAGGTCTAGCGGGGCCGTGGGCGAGCAGTACTTC. Its translation is CASSLRSSGAVGEQYF.

This chain connects TRBV20-1 to TRBJ2-3, with TRBD2 matching over 10 bases. Germline V gene data show CDR1 as DFQATT and CDR2 as SNEGSKA (reference sequence). V lost 3 bases to trimming and J lost 3 bases; unmatched junction nucleotides: 12. The CDR3 has 17 amino acids. The CDR3 loop reads CSASALAGAVETDTQYF. The CDR3 DNA is TGCAGTGCTAGTGCCCTAGCGGGGGCCGTGGAAACAGATACGCAGTATTTT.

There are many counts of this clone. This chain uses TRBV15 with TRBJ1-1; D unclear. CDR3 length equals 14 residues. V was shortened by 0 bases and J by 9 bases, with 14 bases between the two germline ends. CDR1 LNHNV and CDR2 YYDKDF come from the germline V gene (reference sequence). The CDR3 sequence: CATSRDRSALQAFF. The CDR3 nucleotides read TGTGCCACCAGCAGAGATCGGTCTGCGCTCCAAGCTTTCTTT.

This chain connects TRBV19 to TRBJ2-3; D may be TRBD2 (6 bases). Germline values: CDR1 LNHDA, CDR2 SQIVND (reference sequence). The germline V and J ends were trimmed by 6 bases and 3 bases, with 22 bases remaining between them. The CDR3 covers 17 residues. DNA of the CDR3: TGTGCCAGTAGAGCGGTATCCCGGGACTTGGTAACAGATACGCAGTATTTT. It codes for CASRAVSRDLVTDTQYF.

This sequence joins TRBV27 and TRBJ2-3; TRBD2 agrees at 8 bases. The CDR3 is 16 amino acids. The V segment lost 6 bases and the J segment 7 bases; nucleotides outside the gene matches: 15. The germline V gene has CDR1 MNHEY and CDR2 SMNVEV (reference sequence). The CDR3 loop is CASSVLVGGASNTQYF. CDR3 sequence (DNA): TGTGCCAGCAGCGTCCTGGTCGGGGGGGCCTCAAATACGCAGTATTTT.